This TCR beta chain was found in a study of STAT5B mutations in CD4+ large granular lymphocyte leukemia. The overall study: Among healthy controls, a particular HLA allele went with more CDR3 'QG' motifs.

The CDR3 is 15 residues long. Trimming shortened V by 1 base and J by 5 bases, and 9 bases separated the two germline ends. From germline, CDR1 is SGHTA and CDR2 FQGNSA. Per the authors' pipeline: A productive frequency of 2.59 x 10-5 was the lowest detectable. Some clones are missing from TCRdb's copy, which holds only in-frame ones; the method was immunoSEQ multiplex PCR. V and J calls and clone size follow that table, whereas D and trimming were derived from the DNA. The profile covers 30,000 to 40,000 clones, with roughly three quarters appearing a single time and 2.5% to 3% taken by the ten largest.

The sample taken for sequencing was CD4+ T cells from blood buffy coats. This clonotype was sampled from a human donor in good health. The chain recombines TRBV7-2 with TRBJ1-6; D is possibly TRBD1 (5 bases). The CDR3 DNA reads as TGTGCCAGCAGCTTAGGAGGGGTCGATAATTCACCCCTCCACTTT. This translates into CASSLGGVDNSPLHF.